This is a list of T cell receptor beta chains from one sample in a study of cytomegalovirus exposure and HLA in healthy donors. Using immunoSEQ multiplex PCR, the repertoire was profiled, and TCRdb retains in-frame clones only, with some absent. The sample lists 150,000 to 200,000 clones, 85% to 90% occurring once. Sequencing was performed on PBMCs. Source of these receptors: a woman younger than 35 in good health and CMV-seropositive. Both conserved end residues are part of each CDR3. The D gene is left open where the match is weak. A row's size may be missing; if present it is once, few, many or a size class.

V: TRBV7-9
D: TRBD2
size: NA
J: TRBJ2-4
DNA: TGTGCCAGCAGCTTTCTGTTAGCGGGAGTAGCCAAAAACATTCAGTACTTC
CDR3: CASSFLLAGVAKNIQYF

V: TRBV6-6
D: TRBD2
size: NA
J: TRBJ2-1
DNA: TGTGCCAGCAGCTACCAGGCGGGAGGGCGGGACAATGAGCAGTTCTTC
CDR3: CASSYQAGGRDNEQFF

V: TRBV6-5
D: NA
size: NA
J: TRBJ2-2
DNA: TGTGCCAGCAGCCCCGTCAGCGGGTACACCGGGGAGCTGTTTTTT
CDR3: CASSPVSGYTGELFF

V: TRBV7-8
D: TRBD2
size: NA
J: TRBJ2-7
DNA: TGTGCCAGCAGCTTAGTAGGTTTTAGCGGGAACTACGAGCAGTACTTC
CDR3: CASSLVGFSGNYEQYF

V: TRBV4-1
D: NA
size: NA
J: TRBJ1-4
DNA: TGCGCCAGCAGCCAAGTGTCGCGGAGCAATGAAAAACTGTTTTTT
CDR3: CASSQVSRSNEKLFF

V: TRBV4-1
D: NA
size: NA
J: TRBJ1-5
DNA: TGCGCCAGCAGCCAAGATTCGCGACAGTCTCAGCCCCAGCATTTT
CDR3: CASSQDSRQSQPQHF

V: TRBV2
D: TRBD1
size: NA
J: TRBJ1-5
DNA: TGTGCCAGCAGAAGGACAGGGGGCTTTCAGCCCCAGCATTTT
CDR3: CASRRTGGFQPQHF

V: TRBV27
D: TRBD1
size: NA
J: TRBJ2-7
DNA: TGTGCCAGCAGTTTCGGGACAGGGATCTCCTACGAGCAGTACTTC
CDR3: CASSFGTGISYEQYF

V: TRBV6-6
D: NA
size: NA
J: TRBJ1-2
DNA: TGTGCCAGCAGTAAGGACATCGGCTACACCTTC
CDR3: CASSKDIGYTF

V: TRBV29-1
D: NA
size: NA
J: TRBJ1-4
DNA: TGCAGCGTTATCACTGAACCAACTAATGAAAAACTGTTTTTT
CDR3: CSVITEPTNEKLFF

V: TRBV9
D: NA
size: NA
J: TRBJ2-2
DNA: TGTGCCAGCAGCGTAGAGGCGGCCGGGGAGCTGTTTTTT
CDR3: CASSVEAAGELFF

V: TRBV10-2
D: NA
size: NA
J: TRBJ1-5
DNA: TGCGCCAGTTCCCCCACTCCTACACGACACAATCAGCCCCAGCATTTT
CDR3: CASSPTPTRHNQPQHF

V: TRBV6-4
D: NA
size: NA
J: TRBJ2-1
DNA: TGTGCCACCCAAGAGAACGGAGTAGAGGATGAGCAGTTCTTC
CDR3: CATQENGVEDEQFF

V: TRBV6-4
D: TRBD1
size: NA
J: TRBJ2-3
DNA: TGTGCCAGCTCACGGGGACAGCACACAGATACGCAGTATTTT
CDR3: CASSRGQHTDTQYF

V: TRBV6-1
D: TRBD2
size: NA
J: TRBJ2-5
DNA: TGTGCCAGCATCCCGACTAGCGGGGCCGCGGCCCAGTACTTC
CDR3: CASIPTSGAAAQYF

V: TRBV20-1
D: NA
size: NA
J: TRBJ2-5
DNA: TGCAGTGCTAGAGCGGAGACCCAGTACTTC
CDR3: CSARAETQYF

V: TRBV15
D: NA
size: NA
J: TRBJ1-1
DNA: TGTGCCACCAGCATACGACAGCTCCTGAACACTGAAGCTTTCTTT
CDR3: CATSIRQLLNTEAFF

V: TRBV2
D: NA
size: NA
J: TRBJ1-2
DNA: TGTGCCAGCAGTGACGCCGGCGGGACGGTCCTCTATGGCTACACCTTC
CDR3: CASSDAGGTVLYGYTF

V: TRBV28
D: NA
size: NA
J: TRBJ2-5
DNA: TGTGCCAGCAGCTTCCTCTCGTTTAGTCGTCTTAATTCCTGGGAGACCCAGTACTTC
CDR3: CASSFLSFSRLNSWETQYF

V: TRBV7-8
D: TRBD1
size: NA
J: TRBJ1-5
DNA: TGTGCCAGCAGCTTAGCGCGGGACAGGGGGCAGCCCCAGCATTTT
CDR3: CASSLARDRGQPQHF

V: TRBV18
D: TRBD2
size: NA
J: TRBJ2-2
DNA: TGTGCCAGCTCACCCGATTCGGGACTAGCATTGACCGGGGAGCTGTTTTTT
CDR3: CASSPDSGLALTGELFF

V: TRBV23-1
D: TRBD1
size: NA
J: TRBJ1-2
DNA: TGCGCCAGCAGTCAATCCCAGGGGGCGCGGGATGGCTACACCTTC
CDR3: CASSQSQGARDGYTF

V: TRBV11-1
D: NA
size: NA
J: TRBJ1-2
DNA: TGTGCCAGTTTATTTAGAGGGAATTTGGGCTACACCTTC
CDR3: CASLFRGNLGYTF

V: TRBV11-3
D: NA
size: NA
J: TRBJ2-7
DNA: TGTGCCAGCAGCTTAATTAGGACAGAAAGAGAGCAGTACTTC
CDR3: CASSLIRTEREQYF

V: TRBV29-1
D: TRBD2
size: NA
J: TRBJ2-1
DNA: TGCAGCGTTATGACTAGCGGGAGGATCCATGAGCAGTTCTTC
CDR3: CSVMTSGRIHEQFF

V: TRBV9
D: TRBD2
size: NA
J: TRBJ2-1
DNA: TGTGCCAGCAGCGTGGGACTAGCGTCGGGTGAGCAGTTCTTC
CDR3: CASSVGLASGEQFF

V: TRBV18
D: TRBD1
size: NA
J: TRBJ1-5
DNA: TGTGCCAGCTCACCTACAGGGGACAATCAGCCCCAGCATTTT
CDR3: CASSPTGDNQPQHF

V: TRBV10-1
D: TRBD2
size: once
J: TRBJ2-5
DNA: TGCGCCAGCAGGGGACTAGCGGAGTCAGGCGAGACCCAGTACTTC
CDR3: CASRGLAESGETQYF

V: TRBV7-2
D: TRBD1
size: NA
J: TRBJ1-1
DNA: TGTGCCAGCAGCAAGGACAGGGGGAACACTGAAGCTTTCTTT
CDR3: CASSKDRGNTEAFF

V: TRBV5-1
D: TRBD1
size: NA
J: TRBJ1-1
DNA: TGCGCCAGCAGCCCCCGGACAGGGAAGGGGACTGAAGCTTTCTTT
CDR3: CASSPRTGKGTEAFF

V: TRBV11-3
D: NA
size: NA
J: TRBJ2-3
DNA: TGTGCCAGCAGCCGCTGGAGTACGGGCACAGATACGCAGTATTTT
CDR3: CASSRWSTGTDTQYF

V: TRBV5-1
D: TRBD1
size: NA
J: TRBJ2-7
DNA: TGCGCCAGCAGCTCCCCGGGACAGGGATACTACGAGCAGTACTTC
CDR3: CASSSPGQGYYEQYF

V: TRBV6-5
D: TRBD1
size: NA
J: TRBJ1-4
DNA: TGTGCCAGCAGTTACTCGGGACAGGGGAATGAAAAACTGTTTTTT
CDR3: CASSYSGQGNEKLFF

V: TRBV9
D: TRBD1
size: NA
J: TRBJ1-1
DNA: TGTGCCAGCAGGGGACAGCCGAACACTGAAGCTTTCTTT
CDR3: CASRGQPNTEAFF

V: TRBV27
D: TRBD2
size: NA
J: TRBJ2-1
DNA: TGTGCCAGCAGTTCCCCCTCTAGCGGGAGCCACAATGAGCAGTTCTTC
CDR3: CASSSPSSGSHNEQFF

V: TRBV5-1
D: NA
size: NA
J: TRBJ2-1
DNA: TGCGCCAGCAGCCCGGGGTCCTACAATGAGCAGTTCTTC
CDR3: CASSPGSYNEQFF

V: TRBV28
D: NA
size: NA
J: TRBJ1-2
DNA: TGTGCCAGCAGCGGGTATGGCTACACCTTC
CDR3: CASSGYGYTF

V: TRBV5-6
D: NA
size: NA
J: TRBJ2-3
DNA: TGTGCCAGCAGGCCGGGGGGCGGGAACACAGATACGCAGTATTTT
CDR3: CASRPGGGNTDTQYF

V: TRBV14
D: TRBD1
size: NA
J: TRBJ2-7
DNA: TGTGCCAGCAGCCAAGGGGACAGGGCCCCAGGCGAGCAGTACTTC
CDR3: CASSQGDRAPGEQYF

V: TRBV7-9
D: NA
size: NA
J: TRBJ1-5
DNA: TGTGCCAGCAGCCCCACCTCCGGGGGGAATCAGCCCCAGCATTTT
CDR3: CASSPTSGGNQPQHF

V: TRBV6-5
D: TRBD2
size: NA
J: TRBJ2-2
DNA: TGTGCCAGCAGTTCCATTCTAGCGGGAGGGCCCGGGGAGCTGTTTTTT
CDR3: CASSSILAGGPGELFF

V: TRBV18
D: TRBD2
size: NA
J: TRBJ2-3
DNA: TGTGCCAGCTCGACCGGGACTAGCCCCGATACGCAGTATTTT
CDR3: CASSTGTSPDTQYF

V: TRBV5-4
D: NA
size: NA
J: TRBJ1-1
DNA: TGTGCCAGCAGCTTGGCCCTTACGGCGGGGACTGAAGCTTTCTTT
CDR3: CASSLALTAGTEAFF